These 8 T cell receptor beta chains originate from one sample sequenced in a study of PD-1 blockade in classical Hodgkin lymphoma. Exposure to brentuximab vedotin varied, and each patient had relapsed following autologous stem cell transplantation. TCRdb keeps only in-frame clones here, not all; method: immunoSEQ multiplex PCR. The data contain over 10,000 clones, around nine tenths of them singletons. Specimen: peripheral blood mononuclear cells (PBMCs), collected at baseline. These receptor sequences come from a human donor with classical Hodgkin lymphoma.

The V and J genes are TRBV18 and TRBJ2-7, with 7 nucleotides matching TRBD1. V lost 4 bases and J lost 2; bases outside the gene matches: 8. CDR3 length equals 15 residues. The germline V gene encodes CDR1 KGHSH and CDR2 LQKENI. The CDR3 bases are TGTGCCAGCTCACGGCCGGGACAGCAGACCTACGAGCAGTACTTC. Translated: CASSRPGQQTYEQYF.

The chain recombines TRBV25-1 with TRBJ2-7, with 11 bases aligning to TRBD2. The trim removed 6 bases at V and 3 bases at J, leaving 1 base unmatched. CDR3 length: 13 residues. Germline V gene sequence: CDR1 MGHDK, CDR2 SYGVNS. The CDR3 region has the DNA TGTGCCAGCAGGGGGACTAGCGGCTACGAGCAGTACTTC. Residues: CASRGTSGYEQYF.

V is TRBV6-1 and J is TRBJ2-5, with a tentative D call TRBD1 (6 bases). The CDR3 is 14 amino acids. The ends were cut back, 3 bases at V and 4 bases at J, with 12 bases in the middle. Germline CDR1 is MNHNS and CDR2 is SASEGT. The CDR3 DNA sequence: TGTGCCAGCAGTGACAGGGGTCTCAGAGAGACCCAGTACTTC. Protein sequence: CASSDRGLRETQYF.

The rearrangement joins TRBV19 to TRBJ2-1; no firm D call. CDR3 length: 13 amino acids. The germline V gene has CDR1 LNHDA and CDR2 SQIVND (reference sequence). Trimming removed 5 bases at V and 10 bases at J, with 15 bases between. The CDR3 sequence: CASSATVRQEQFF. The CDR3 region has the DNA TGTGCCAGTAGTGCGACCGTACGTCAGGAGCAGTTCTTC.

In this sample, this clone turned up a few times. J is TRBJ2-5 and V is TRBV5-5; D perhaps matches TRBD1 (5 bases). V was clipped by 2 bases and J by 4 bases, with 15 bases between them. Germline V lookup: CDR1 SGHKS, CDR2 YYEKEE (reference sequence). The CDR3 is 15 amino acids. CDR3 in DNA: TGTGCCAGCAGCTTAACCGACCAGGGCGTAGAGACCCAGTACTTC. This codes for CASSLTDQGVETQYF.

V gene TRBV6-5 combines with J gene TRBJ1-2; perhaps TRBD1 as D (5 bases). This CDR3 has 13 amino acids. V lost 6 bases, J lost 8 bases, and 16 bases lay in between. CDR1 and CDR2 from the germline V gene are MNHEY and SVGAGI. This CDR3 reads CASRSGGLRGYTF. In DNA form, the CDR3 reads TGTGCCAGCAGGTCGGGGGGACTGAGGGGCTACACCTTC.

The chain carries TRBV7-9 and TRBJ1-1, with 7 nucleotides matching TRBD1. Germline V gives CDR1 SEHNR, CDR2 FQNEAQ (reference sequence). V trimming: 3 bases; J trimming: 5 bases; junction bases outside the gene matches: 6. This CDR3 has 14 amino acids. This CDR3 is CASSLTGSETEAFF. Written as DNA, the CDR3 is TGTGCCAGCAGCTTGACAGGGTCAGAGACTGAAGCTTTCTTT.

This clone has a single count. The chain links TRBV6-6 to TRBJ1-5, with a weak D call TRBD1 (5 bases). The CDR3 is 13 amino acids. CDR1 is MNHNY and CDR2 is SVGAGI in the germline V gene (reference sequence). Trimming shortened V by 5 bases and J by 7 bases, and 12 bases separated the two germline ends. The CDR3 region is CASSNQQDQPQHF. CDR3 DNA sequence: TGTGCCAGCAGTAACCAACAGGACCAGCCCCAGCATTTT.